The present T cell receptor beta chain was sequenced within a study of T-cell memory formation after mild COVID-19. For the study at large: Largely donor-specific TCR clusters were found. Points from the study as a whole: In pre-infection memory, a portion of responding clones appeared, which suggested that cross-reactive memory joined. Contracting CD4+ clones sat mainly in CM and EM; CD8+ in EMRA.

In TCRdb, the 5' RACE reads were re-called with MiXCR into one record per CDR3 protein. The data show roughly 510,000 distinct CDR3 sequences, 17% seen once. After removal of 6 bases from V and 0 bases from J, the junction contained 4 bases not matched to a gene. The germline CDR1 and CDR2 sequences are ENHRY and SYGVKD. The CDR3 has 14 residues. In the case of this clonotype: The target antigen is unknown.

Sequenced input: PBMCs or a T cell subset sorted from them (not recorded which). The sequence was collected from an adult woman who had mild COVID-19 (a few samples of this study predate the infection). Cell type and time point are not known. The chain uses TRBV10-3 and TRBJ1-1; 7 bases are a match to TRBD1. The DNA for the CDR3 is TGTGCCATCAGCGAGGACAGGATGAACACTGAAGCTTTCTTT. This gives the protein CAISEDRMNTEAFF.